This TCR beta chain originates from a study of blood T cell repertoires in COVID-19 (dated by TCRdb to about 2020). Study-level background: Samples covering the acute and convalescent phases of COVID-19 were provided by collaborators in the United States, Italy and Spain. The prospective study material was composed of cDNA or gDNA derived from T cells, B-cell-depleted T cells, or PBMCs. The dataset comprised deeply sampled blood TCRbeta repertoires from subjects exposed to, actively infected with, or recovered from COVID-19. A freely available public database, intended as a resource for researchers studying the immune response to SARS-CoV-2, is where the repertoires were released. Samples came from the ongoing ImmuneRACE study (first 160 participants) plus 1,254 subjects from 6 global collaborators. The sample metadata nearly always contained a de-identified subject ID, COVID-19 status, age in years and sex. Where available, HLA class I and class II types were obtained from metadata supplied by the sample provider rather than from assay-based typing. Paper-wide results and their limitations: The quantity of clinical and demographic metadata differed by source and by participant and was supplied without curation.

For this clone: Its recognized antigen is unknown. Nothing much larger sits one base from this clone, and base qualities are not available.

TCRbeta CDR3 regions were amplified from genomic DNA using the immunoSEQ Assay, a bias-controlled multiplex PCR. Per the authors' processing: The number of nucleated cells in each sample was estimated from the amplification of reference gene primers within the assay. To quantify the absolute abundance of each unique TCRbeta CDR3 rearrangement, sequence reads were collapsed and filtered. For each sample, productive Simpson clonality was calculated as the square root of Simpson's diversity index across productive rearrangements. TCRdb took this table from immuneACCESS and kept in-frame rearrangements with V and J called. Such tables lack part of the clones; where checked against another copy, unresolved V genes explain under half of the gap, and the rest is unexplained. The DNA gave D and trimming, while V, J and clone size come from that table. The sample table shows 60,000 to 70,000 clones, and about 91% are seen once. The ten largest make up about 12% of the sample.

Whole blood was collected in K2EDTA tubes by collaborating institutions according to the institutions' own protocols. For TCRbeta analysis, collaborator samples were shipped as frozen whole blood, as isolated PBMCs, or as DNA extracted from either sample type. The sample taken for sequencing was peripheral blood. The TCR was taken from a human donor with active COVID-19. The donor label of this sample is uncertain.

The CDR3: CASRPGQTFEQFF. Here is the DNA: TGTGCCTCCCGCCCGGGACAAACATTTGAGCAGTTCTTC. Here the chain combines TRBV28 and TRBJ2-1; the D segment could be TRBD1, given 6 matching bases. From the cysteine up to the phenylalanine, the CDR3 has a length of 13 residues. Only the CDR3 portion is preserved as DNA: 39 bases, with reading frame beginning at the first base. The V and J ends are trimmed by 11 bases and 9 bases, leaving 20 bases between them. CDR1 is given as MDHEN and CDR2 as SYDVKM, both from the germline V gene.